This section outlines one TCR beta chain sequence together with its context. Its target is not known. These data belong to a study of T cells after yellow fever vaccination. Study overall: Some fractions had low cell numbers, and these were prepared with SMART-Seq v4 Ultra Low Input. Notes on the study in general: In FACS-sorted repertoires, abundant clonotypes from the bulk population could appear as contaminants.

TCRdb recomputed calls from the 5' RACE reads with MiXCR, one row per CDR3 protein. Among 500,000 to 550,000 distinct CDR3 sequences, around a fifth were seen once, and the ten largest hold roughly 16%. Unmatched junction bases numbered 5, after V lost 1 base and J lost 6 bases. The CDR3 extends over 15 amino acids. Germline CDR1 LNHNV, CDR2 YYDKDF (reference sequence). This specimen was PBMCs, taken less than 25 days after the first yellow fever vaccination. J is TRBJ2-3 and V is TRBV15; 9 nucleotides line up with TRBD2. This TCR was recovered from a man younger than 35 who received the YFV17D yellow fever vaccine. The CDR3 protein is CATSRVASGEDTQYF. In DNA, the CDR3 is TGTGCCACCAGCAGAGTGGCTAGCGGGGAGGATACGCAGTATTTT. Complete variable domain (other parts from reference TRBV15 and TRBJ2-3): DAMVIQNPRYQVTQFGKPVTLSCSQTLNHNVMYWYQQKSSQAPKLLFHYYDKDFNNEADTPDNFQSRRPNTSFCFLDIRSPGLGDTAMYLCATSRVASGEDTQYFGPGTRLTVL.